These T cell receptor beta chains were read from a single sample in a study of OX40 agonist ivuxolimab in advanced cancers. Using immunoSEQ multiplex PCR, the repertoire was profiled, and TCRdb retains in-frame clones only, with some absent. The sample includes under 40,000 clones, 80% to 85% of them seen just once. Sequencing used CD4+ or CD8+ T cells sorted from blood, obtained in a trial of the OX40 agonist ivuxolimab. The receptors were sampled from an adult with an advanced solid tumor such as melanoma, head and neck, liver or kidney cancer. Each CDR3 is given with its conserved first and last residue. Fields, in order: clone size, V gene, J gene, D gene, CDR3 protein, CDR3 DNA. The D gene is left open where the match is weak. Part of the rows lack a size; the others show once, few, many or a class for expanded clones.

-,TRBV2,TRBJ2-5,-,CASSNGIQETQYF,TGTGCCAGCAGTAACGGAATACAAGAGACCCAGTACTTC
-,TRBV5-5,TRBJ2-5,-,CASSPGGIQETQYF,TGTGCCAGCAGTCCCGGGGGCATACAAGAGACCCAGTACTTC
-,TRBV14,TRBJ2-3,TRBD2,CASSQVWIGGRPGLSTDTQYF,TGTGCCAGCAGCCAAGTATGGATCGGCGGGAGGCCGGGGCTTAGCACAGATACGCAGTATTTT
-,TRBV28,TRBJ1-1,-,CASSLWGSGFF,TGTGCCAGCAGTTTATGGGGGTCGGGTTTCTTT
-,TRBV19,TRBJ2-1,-,CASAEEESYNEQFF,TGTGCCAGCGCTGAGGAGGAATCCTACAATGAGCAGTTCTTC
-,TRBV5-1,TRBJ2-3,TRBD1,CASSLRGTGADTQYF,TGCGCCAGCAGCTTGCGGGGGACAGGGGCAGATACGCAGTATTTT
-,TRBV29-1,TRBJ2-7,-,CSVTGVYEQYF,TGCAGCGTAACAGGAGTCTACGAGCAGTACTTC
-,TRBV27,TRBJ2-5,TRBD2,CASSFSGATRSEAQYF,TGTGCCAGCAGTTTTAGCGGGGCTACAAGATCTGAGGCCCAGTACTTC
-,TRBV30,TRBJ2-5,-,CAWSVGAAQETQYF,TGTGCCTGGAGTGTTGGGGCTGCCCAAGAGACCCAGTACTTC
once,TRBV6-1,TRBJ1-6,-,CAIHQAGYNSPLHF,TGTGCCATCCACCAAGCGGGGTATAATTCACCCCTCCACTTT
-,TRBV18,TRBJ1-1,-,CASLTWGLNTEAFF,TGTGCCAGCCTAACGTGGGGCCTGAACACTGAAGCTTTCTTT
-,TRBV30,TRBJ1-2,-,CAWSAPQGVNGYTF,TGTGCCTGGAGTGCCCCTCAGGGTGTTAATGGCTACACCTTC
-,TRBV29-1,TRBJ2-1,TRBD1,CSGMLDRDNEQFF,TGCAGCGGCATGCTTGACAGGGACAATGAGCAGTTCTTC
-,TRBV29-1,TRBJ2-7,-,CSPPYEQYF,TGCAGTCCACCTTACGAGCAGTACTTC
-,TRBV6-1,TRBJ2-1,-,CASSETGGQNEQFF,TGTGCCAGCAGTGAGACGGGGGGCCAAAATGAGCAGTTCTTC
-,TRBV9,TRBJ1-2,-,CASSVATTANYGYTF,TGTGCCAGCAGCGTAGCTACAACAGCTAACTATGGCTACACCTTC